This is a list of T cell receptor beta chains from one sample in a study of regulatory T cells in long-lasting Graves disease. TCRdb reanalysed the multiplex PCR reads using MiXCR and keeps one entry per CDR3 protein. The data hold around 300,000 distinct CDR3 sequences, with roughly a fifth observed a single time. The sample here was peripheral blood mononuclear cells (PBMCs), taken when the disease was refractory, from a patient treated with antithyroid drugs. The origin of the receptors is a female donor with Graves disease. Each CDR3 is given with its conserved first and last residue. Each record gives: V gene, J gene, CDR3 protein.

>TRBV7-9|TRBJ1-2
CASRSPVFNGYTF
>TRBV7-3|TRBJ2-3
CASSPTSADTQYF
>TRBV28|TRBJ2-2
CASMVQGSTGELFF
>TRBV27|TRBJ2-7
CASSSGPGYEQYF
>TRBV20-1|TRBJ2-7
CSAARYEQYF
>TRBV30|TRBJ2-7
CAWKRWQGAKTYEQYF
>TRBV4-1|TRBJ2-5
CASSRMIRAETQYF
>TRBV6-1|TRBJ2-7
CASSAAGEGHEQYF
>TRBV12-5|TRBJ1-1
CASGSSGDTEAFF
>TRBV28|TRBJ1-5
CASTLRLGLNQPQHF
>TRBV28|TRBJ1-2
CASSLGPGWGYTF
>TRBV7-9|TRBJ2-7
CASSLVRGRWGEQYF
>TRBV29-1|TRBJ2-7
CSVEDPETSGDYEQYF
>TRBV12-3/TRBV12-4|TRBJ1-6
CASSLGQGNSPLHF
>TRBV3-1|TRBJ2-3
CASSVSTDTQYF
>TRBV6-2/TRBV6-3|TRBJ1-6
CASSYSKDSPLHF
>TRBV6-1|TRBJ1-5
CASSRFLGQPQHF
>TRBV3-1|TRBJ1-4
CASSQEGVNEKLFF
>TRBV27|TRBJ2-7
CASSLRDRAYEQYF
>TRBV29-1|TRBJ1-1
CSVSRSGENTEAFF
>TRBV6-1|TRBJ1-5
CAIADSNNQPQHF
>TRBV19|TRBJ2-7
CASSIGLAGIGSYEQYF
>TRBV10-3|TRBJ1-2
CAIMATGANYGYTF
>TRBV28|TRBJ1-2
CASSVGTGGWNGYTF
>TRBV6-1|TRBJ1-1
CASSTGVNTEAFF
>TRBV10-3|TRBJ2-6
CAAFSAGANVLTF
>TRBV6-1|TRBJ1-4
CASSKTTGPTNEKLFF
>TRBV28|TRBJ1-5
CASWDRGNQPQHF
>TRBV7-2|TRBJ2-7
CASSIGPGHFSYEQYF
>TRBV28|TRBJ2-7
CAHRTGISYEQYF
>TRBV13|TRBJ1-6
CASSPTGARDSPLHF
>TRBV19|TRBJ1-1
CASSIGPETNTEAFF
>TRBV4-1|TRBJ1-5
CASSQVQGRDQPQHF
>TRBV27|TRBJ2-7
CASTGRGVLTYEQYF